This is a list of T cell receptor beta chains from one sample in a study of T-cell memory formation after mild COVID-19. TCRdb fed the 5' RACE reads into MiXCR, producing one record per CDR3 protein. The sample holds 350,000 to 500,000 distinct CDR3 sequences; roughly 18% are singletons and the top ten take around a fifth. Source material: PBMCs or a T cell subset sorted from them (not recorded which). All receptors come from a man between 18 and 35 years old who had mild COVID-19 (a few samples of this study predate the infection). Cell type and time point are not known. Each CDR3 is given with its conserved first and last residue. D genes are given only for firm matches. Size is stated for part of the rows, as once, few or many counts, or as a class when the clone is expanded.

J gene | clone size | D gene | V gene | CDR3 protein | CDR3 DNA
TRBJ2-7 | many | . | TRBV7-6 | CASSPEWVAAYEQYF | TGTGCCAGCAGCCCCGAGTGGGTAGCCGCCTACGAGCAGTACTTC
TRBJ1-2 | . | TRBD1 | TRBV12-3/TRBV12-4 | CASSSTWDSPYGYTF | TGTGCCAGCAGCTCGACCTGGGACAGCCCTTATGGCTACACCTTC
TRBJ2-3 | . | . | TRBV27 | CASSTKGRDTQYF | TGTGCCAGCAGCACGAAGGGGCGGGATACGCAGTATTTT
TRBJ1-1 | few | TRBD1 | TRBV6-2/TRBV6-3 | CASSPNRGQGSTEAFF | TGTGCCAGCAGTCCAAACAGGGGACAGGGAAGCACTGAAGCTTTCTTT
TRBJ2-3 | . | . | TRBV7-2 | CASSKRTWGADTQYF | TGTGCCAGCAGCAAGAGGACATGGGGCGCAGATACGCAGTATTTT
TRBJ1-1 | . | . | TRBV2 | CASSVGYSTEAFF | TGTGCCAGCAGTGTTGGCTACAGCACTGAAGCTTTCTTT
TRBJ2-1 | . | TRBD1 | TRBV6-1 | CASSEVRTGINEQFF | TGTGCCAGCAGTGAGGTACGGACAGGGATCAATGAGCAGTTCTTC
TRBJ1-2 | few | . | TRBV6-6 | CASSGYRSANYGYTF | TGTGCCAGCAGTGGATACAGGAGCGCTAACTATGGCTACACCTTC
TRBJ2-4 | . | . | TRBV6-2/TRBV6-3 | CASSSPRGLAKNIQYF | TGTGCCAGCAGTTCCCCCAGAGGACTAGCCAAAAACATTCAGTACTTC
TRBJ2-5 | . | . | TRBV7-3 | CASSLRSGPAETQYF | TGTGCCAGCAGCTTAAGGTCGGGACCAGCAGAGACCCAGTACTTC
TRBJ2-1 | . | . | TRBV21-1 | CASSKEGAVLNEQFF | TGTGCCAGCAGCAAAGAGGGAGCGGTCCTGAATGAGCAGTTCTTC
TRBJ2-6 | . | . | TRBV19 | CASSMRAGANVLTF | TGTGCCAGTAGTATGAGGGCTGGGGCCAACGTCCTGACTTTC
TRBJ2-4 | . | . | TRBV6-5 | CASSYSGWVAKNIQYF | TGTGCCAGCAGTTATTCCGGATGGGTAGCCAAAAACATTCAGTACTTC
TRBJ1-1 | once | . | TRBV7-2 | CASSTWWGGNTEAFF | TGTGCCAGCAGCACGTGGTGGGGGGGGAACACTGAAGCTTTCTTT
TRBJ2-5 | once | . | TRBV3-1 | CASSQEQWETQYF | TGTGCCAGCAGCCAAGAACAGTGGGAGACCCAGTACTTC
TRBJ1-1 | once | . | TRBV10-3 | CAIRPAGGLNTEAFF | TGTGCCATCAGACCCGCGGGGGGCTTAAACACTGAAGCTTTCTTT
TRBJ1-2 | . | TRBD1 | TRBV5-1 | CASSLRQGAYGYTF | TGCGCCAGCAGCTTGAGACAGGGGGCGTATGGCTACACCTTC
TRBJ2-7 | . | TRBD2 | TRBV20-1 | CSARSSTSEPNEQYF | TGCAGTGCTAGAAGCTCGACTAGCGAGCCCAACGAGCAGTACTTC
TRBJ1-2 | few | . | TRBV21-1 | CASSKAKQGRDGYTF | TGTGCCAGCAGCAAAGCAAAACAGGGGCGCGATGGCTACACCTTC
TRBJ2-7 | few | . | TRBV7-9 | CASSLGGFYPEQYF | TGTGCCAGCAGCTTAGGCGGTTTTTACCCCGAGCAGTACTTC
TRBJ2-1 | . | . | TRBV11-2 | CASGSVNNEQFF | TGTGCCAGTGGCTCGGTAAACAATGAGCAGTTCTTC
TRBJ1-2 | . | . | TRBV5-1 | CASSPDPEGNGYTF | TGCGCCAGCAGCCCAGACCCGGAGGGGAATGGCTACACCTTC
TRBJ1-4 | few | . | TRBV7-2 | CASSFAQNEKLFF | TGTGCCAGCAGCTTTGCCCAAAACGAAAAACTGTTTTTT
TRBJ2-1 | few | TRBD2 | TRBV7-2 | CASSLERGAGGRNEQFF | TGTGCCAGCAGCTTAGAAAGGGGAGCGGGGGGGCGTAATGAGCAGTTCTTC
TRBJ2-6 | . | TRBD1 | TRBV4-1 | CASSQHGQGSGANVLTF | TGCGCCAGCAGCCAACACGGACAGGGTAGTGGGGCCAACGTCCTGACTTTC
TRBJ2-3 | few | TRBD2 | TRBV4-1 | CASSRSAGLAVTDTQYF | TGCGCCAGCAGCCGTTCGGCGGGACTAGCGGTCACAGATACGCAGTATTTT
TRBJ1-2 | . | . | TRBV27 | CASSPRRVYGYTF | TGTGCCAGCAGTCCCCGTCGCGTATATGGCTACACCTTC
TRBJ1-2 | few | . | TRBV20-1 | CSARDGPEGYTF | TGCAGTGCTAGAGACGGCCCCGAGGGCTACACCTTC
TRBJ2-1 | few | . | TRBV27 | CASTAWGYNEQFF | TGTGCCAGCACCGCATGGGGATACAATGAGCAGTTCTTC
TRBJ2-1 | few | . | TRBV27 | CASSDRYNEQFF | TGTGCCAGCAGTGACAGATACAATGAGCAGTTCTTC
TRBJ1-3 | few | . | TRBV20-1 | CSARERTPGNTIYF | TGCAGTGCTCGGGAACGGACGCCGGGTAACACCATATATTTT
TRBJ2-1 | few | TRBD1 | TRBV5-6 | CASSTWTGDWEQFF | TGTGCCAGCAGCACTTGGACAGGGGATTGGGAGCAGTTCTTC
TRBJ2-3 | . | TRBD1 | TRBV12-3/TRBV12-4 | CASSQPGQGMPDTQYF | TGTGCCAGCAGTCAGCCGGGACAGGGTATGCCAGATACGCAGTATTTT
TRBJ2-1 | few | . | TRBV2 | CASSEGTVRKQFF | TGTGCCAGCAGTGAAGGGACAGTGAGAAAGCAGTTCTTC
TRBJ2-3 | . | . | TRBV25-1 | CASGARTLTDTQYF | TGTGCCAGCGGAGCTAGGACTCTAACGGATACGCAGTATTTT
TRBJ2-7 | . | . | TRBV5-1 | CASSLVGQYEQYF | TGCGCCAGCAGCTTGGTCGGGCAGTACGAGCAGTACTTC
TRBJ1-6 | once | . | TRBV4-1 | CASSQGTAGSPLNF | TGCGCCAGCAGCCAAGGCACAGCGGGTTCACCCCTCAACTTT
TRBJ1-3 | . | . | TRBV9 | CASSVGWGTVGTIYF | TGTGCCAGCAGCGTAGGTTGGGGGACCGTGGGCACCATATATTTT
TRBJ2-3 | . | TRBD2 | TRBV6-2/TRBV6-3 | CASGVAGGEDTQYF | TGTGCCAGCGGAGTAGCGGGGGGGGAAGATACGCAGTATTTT
TRBJ2-5 | many | TRBD1 | TRBV4-2 | CASSLGGQGAQETQYF | TGTGCCAGCAGCTTAGGAGGACAGGGGGCGCAAGAGACCCAGTACTTC
TRBJ1-2 | . | . | TRBV7-2 | CASSPADHVSYTF | TGTGCCAGCAGCCCCGCCGACCACGTCAGCTACACCTTC
TRBJ2-1 | few | TRBD1 | TRBV7-3 | CASSSRDRENNEQFF | TGTGCCAGCAGCTCCCGGGACAGGGAGAACAATGAGCAGTTCTTC
TRBJ1-2 | . | . | TRBV11-2 | CASSLDENYGYTF | TGTGCCAGCAGCTTAGACGAGAACTATGGCTACACCTTC